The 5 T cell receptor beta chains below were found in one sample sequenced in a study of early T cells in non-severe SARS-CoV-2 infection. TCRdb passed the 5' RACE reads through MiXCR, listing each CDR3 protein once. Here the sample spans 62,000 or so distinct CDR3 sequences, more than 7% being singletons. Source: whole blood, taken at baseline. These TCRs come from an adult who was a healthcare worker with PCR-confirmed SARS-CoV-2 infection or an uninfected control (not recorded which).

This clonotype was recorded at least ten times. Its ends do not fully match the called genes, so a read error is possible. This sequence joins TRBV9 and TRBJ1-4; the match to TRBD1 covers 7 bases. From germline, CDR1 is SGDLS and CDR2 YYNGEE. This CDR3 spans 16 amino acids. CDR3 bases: TGTGCCAGCAGCGCCCTTAGGACAGGAACTAAGGAAAAACTGTTTTTT. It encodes CASSALRTGTKEKLFF.

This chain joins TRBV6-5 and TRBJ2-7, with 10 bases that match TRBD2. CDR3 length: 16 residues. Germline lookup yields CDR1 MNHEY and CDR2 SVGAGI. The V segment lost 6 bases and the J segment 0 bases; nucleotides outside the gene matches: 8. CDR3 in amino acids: CASRGVAGGSSYEQYF. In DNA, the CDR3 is TGTGCCAGCAGGGGAGTAGCGGGAGGTAGCTCCTACGAGCAGTACTTC.

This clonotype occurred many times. The CDR3 DNA sequence: TGTGCCAGCAGCCCTGGGACTAGCGGGACCTCTGGGGCCAACGTCCTGACTTTC. This encodes CASSPGTSGTSGANVLTF. The rearrangement links TRBV11-3 to TRBJ2-6, with TRBD2 identical over 13 bases. The CDR3 extends over 18 amino acids. J was trimmed by 0 bases and V by 5 bases; bases with no gene match: 4. The V gene's germline CDR1 is SGHNT and CDR2 YENEEA.

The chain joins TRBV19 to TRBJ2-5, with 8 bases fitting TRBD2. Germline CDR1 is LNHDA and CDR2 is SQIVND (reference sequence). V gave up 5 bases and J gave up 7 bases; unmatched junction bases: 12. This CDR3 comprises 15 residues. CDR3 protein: CASSPRGGQPGTQYF. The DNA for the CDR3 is TGTGCCAGTAGTCCCCGGGGGGGGCAACCAGGGACCCAGTACTTC.

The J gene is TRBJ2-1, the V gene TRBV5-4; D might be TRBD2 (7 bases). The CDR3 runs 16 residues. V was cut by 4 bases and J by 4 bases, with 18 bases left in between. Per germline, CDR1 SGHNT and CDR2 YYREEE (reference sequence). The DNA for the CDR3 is TGTGCCAGCAGCACCCCCCCGGCGGGGGCTTACAATGAGCAGTTCTTC. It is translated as CASSTPPAGAYNEQFF. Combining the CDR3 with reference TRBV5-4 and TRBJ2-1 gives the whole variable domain ETGVTQSPTHLIKTRGQQVTLRCSSQSGHNTVSWYQQALGQGPQFIFQYYREEENGRGNFPPRFSGLQFPNYSSELNVNALELDDSALYLCASSTPPAGAYNEQFFGPGTRLTVL.